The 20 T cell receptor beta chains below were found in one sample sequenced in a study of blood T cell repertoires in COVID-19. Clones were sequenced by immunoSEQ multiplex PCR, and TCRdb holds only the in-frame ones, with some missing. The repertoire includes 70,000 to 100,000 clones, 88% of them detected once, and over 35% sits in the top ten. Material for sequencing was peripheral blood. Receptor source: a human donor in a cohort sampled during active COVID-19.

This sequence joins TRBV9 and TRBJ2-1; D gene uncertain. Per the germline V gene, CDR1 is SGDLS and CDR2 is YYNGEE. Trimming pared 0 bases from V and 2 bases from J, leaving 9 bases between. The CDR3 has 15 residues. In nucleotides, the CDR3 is TGTGCCAGCAGCGTAGGAGGTGACGCCTACAATGAGCAGTTCTTC. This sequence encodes CASSVGGDAYNEQFF.

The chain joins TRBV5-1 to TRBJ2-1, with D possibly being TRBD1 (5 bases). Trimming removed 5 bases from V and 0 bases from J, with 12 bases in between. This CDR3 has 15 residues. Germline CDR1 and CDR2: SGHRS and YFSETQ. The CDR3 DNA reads TGCGCCAGCAGTCCGACAGAGAGCTCCTACAATGAGCAGTTCTTC. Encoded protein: CASSPTESSYNEQFF.

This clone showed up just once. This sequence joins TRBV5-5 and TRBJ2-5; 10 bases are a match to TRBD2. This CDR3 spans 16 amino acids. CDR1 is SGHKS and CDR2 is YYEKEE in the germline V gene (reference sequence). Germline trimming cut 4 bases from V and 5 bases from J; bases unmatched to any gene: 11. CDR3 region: CASSPHPLAGYETQYF. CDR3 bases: TGTGCCAGCAGCCCTCACCCACTAGCGGGGTATGAGACCCAGTACTTC.

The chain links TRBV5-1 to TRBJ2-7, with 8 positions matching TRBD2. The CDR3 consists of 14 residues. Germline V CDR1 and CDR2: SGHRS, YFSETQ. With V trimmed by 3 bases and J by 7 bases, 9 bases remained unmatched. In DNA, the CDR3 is TGCGCCAGCAGCTGGGGTAGCGGGATGGGGGAGCAGTACTTC. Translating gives CASSWGSGMGEQYF.

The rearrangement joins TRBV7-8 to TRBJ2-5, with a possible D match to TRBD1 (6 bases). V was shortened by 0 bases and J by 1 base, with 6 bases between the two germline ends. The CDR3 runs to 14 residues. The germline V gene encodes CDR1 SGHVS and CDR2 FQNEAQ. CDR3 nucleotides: TGTGCCAGCAGCTTAGCGGGGGCCCAAGAGACCCAGTACTTC. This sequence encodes CASSLAGAQETQYF.

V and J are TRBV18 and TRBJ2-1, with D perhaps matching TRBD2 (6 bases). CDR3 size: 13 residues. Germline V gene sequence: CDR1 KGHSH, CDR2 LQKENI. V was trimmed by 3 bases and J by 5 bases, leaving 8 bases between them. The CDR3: CASSPSGDNEQFF. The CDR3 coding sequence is TGTGCCAGCTCACCCTCGGGGGACAATGAGCAGTTCTTC.

In DNA form, the CDR3 reads TGTGCCAGCAGTCCAGCGGGGGCTAGCTACGAGCAGTACTTC. Translating gives CASSPAGASYEQYF. This chain joins TRBV6-4 and TRBJ2-7; 8 nucleotides agree with TRBD2. This CDR3 comprises 14 residues. Germline CDR1 reads MRHNA; CDR2 reads SNTAGT. V shed 5 bases, J shed 3 bases, and the junction held 6 bases outside the gene matches.

This chain's CDR3 is CASSSSMLTEAFF. The CDR3 DNA reads as TGTGCCAGCAGTTCCTCTATGTTGACAGAAGCTTTCTTT. The V call is TRBV6-6, the J call TRBJ1-1, with D unresolved. Germline CDR1 reads MNHNY; CDR2 reads SVGAGI (reference sequence). The germline V and J ends were trimmed by 4 bases and 8 bases, with 14 bases remaining between them. CDR3 size: 13 residues.

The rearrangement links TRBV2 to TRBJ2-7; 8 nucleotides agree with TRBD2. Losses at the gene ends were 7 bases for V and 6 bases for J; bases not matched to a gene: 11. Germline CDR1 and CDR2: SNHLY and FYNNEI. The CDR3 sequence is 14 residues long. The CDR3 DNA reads TGTGCCAGCAACGACAGGCTAGCGGGTGCCGAGCAGTACTTC. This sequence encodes CASNDRLAGAEQYF.

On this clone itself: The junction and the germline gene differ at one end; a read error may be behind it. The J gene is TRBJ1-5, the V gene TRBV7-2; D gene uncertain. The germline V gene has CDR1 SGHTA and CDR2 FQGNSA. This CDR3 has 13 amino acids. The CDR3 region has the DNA TGTGCCAGCAGCCTAGCTCGAGATCAGCCCCAGCATTTT. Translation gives CASSLARDQPQHF.

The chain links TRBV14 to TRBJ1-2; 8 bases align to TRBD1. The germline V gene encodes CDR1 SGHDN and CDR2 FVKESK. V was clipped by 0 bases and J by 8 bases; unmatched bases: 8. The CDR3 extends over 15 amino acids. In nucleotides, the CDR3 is TGTGCCAGCAGCCAAGATTGGACAGGGATAGGAGGCTACACCTTC. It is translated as CASSQDWTGIGGYTF.

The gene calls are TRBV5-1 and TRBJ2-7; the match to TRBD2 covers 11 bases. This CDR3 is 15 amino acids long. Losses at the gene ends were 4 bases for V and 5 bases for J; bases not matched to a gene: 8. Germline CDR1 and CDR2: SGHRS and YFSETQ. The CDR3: CASSPMTSGIHEQYF. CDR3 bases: TGCGCCAGCAGCCCTATGACTAGCGGGATCCACGAGCAGTACTTC. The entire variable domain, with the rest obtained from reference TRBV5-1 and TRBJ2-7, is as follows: KAGVTQTPRYLIKTRGQQVTLSCSPISGHRSVSWYQQTPGQGLQFLFEYFSETQRNKGNFPGRFSGRQFSNSRSEMNVSTLELGDSALYLCASSPMTSGIHEQYFGPGTRLTVT.

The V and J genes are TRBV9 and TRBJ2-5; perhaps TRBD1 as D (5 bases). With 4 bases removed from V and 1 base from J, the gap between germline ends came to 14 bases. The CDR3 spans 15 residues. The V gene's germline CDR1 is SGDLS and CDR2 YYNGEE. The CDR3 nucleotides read TGTGCCAGCAGCCTCACGCAGGGCCCCCAAGAGACCCAGTACTTC. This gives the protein CASSLTQGPQETQYF.

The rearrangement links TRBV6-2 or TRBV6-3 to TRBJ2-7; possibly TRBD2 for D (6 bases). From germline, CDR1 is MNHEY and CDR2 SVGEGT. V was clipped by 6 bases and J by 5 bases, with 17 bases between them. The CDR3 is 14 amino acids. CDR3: CASSPREAVHEQYF. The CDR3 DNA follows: TGTGCCAGCAGCCCTAGGGAGGCGGTCCACGAGCAGTACTTC.

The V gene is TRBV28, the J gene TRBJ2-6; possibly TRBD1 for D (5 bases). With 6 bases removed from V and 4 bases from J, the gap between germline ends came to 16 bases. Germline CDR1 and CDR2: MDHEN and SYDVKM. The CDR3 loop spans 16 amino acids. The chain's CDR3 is CASSPGWASGANVLTF. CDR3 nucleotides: TGTGCCAGCAGCCCAGGGTGGGCTTCAGGGGCCAACGTCCTGACTTTC.

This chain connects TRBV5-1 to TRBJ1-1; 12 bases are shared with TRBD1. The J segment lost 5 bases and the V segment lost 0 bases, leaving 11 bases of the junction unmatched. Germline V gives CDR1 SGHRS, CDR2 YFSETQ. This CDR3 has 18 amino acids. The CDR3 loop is CASSLAGTGGYGGTEAFF. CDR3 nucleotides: TGCGCCAGCAGCTTGGCAGGGACAGGGGGCTACGGAGGAACTGAAGCTTTCTTT.

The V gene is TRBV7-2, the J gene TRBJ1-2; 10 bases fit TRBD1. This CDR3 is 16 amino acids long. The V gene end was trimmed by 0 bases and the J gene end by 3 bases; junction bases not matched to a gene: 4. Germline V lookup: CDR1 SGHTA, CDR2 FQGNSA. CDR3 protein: CASSLAPTGGDYGYTF. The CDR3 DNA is TGTGCCAGCAGCTTAGCCCCGACAGGGGGCGACTATGGCTACACCTTC.

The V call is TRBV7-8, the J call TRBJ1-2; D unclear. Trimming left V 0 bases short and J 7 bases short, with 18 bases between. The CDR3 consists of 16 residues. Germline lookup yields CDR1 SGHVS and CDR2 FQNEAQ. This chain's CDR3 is CASSLAPSQIRGGYTF. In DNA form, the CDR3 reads TGTGCCAGCAGCTTAGCCCCCAGCCAGATCCGAGGTGGCTACACCTTC.

In DNA, the CDR3 is TGCAGCGTTGTTAGCCCATTAGCGGGGCGATCCTACAATGAGCAGTTCTTC. This gives the protein CSVVSPLAGRSYNEQFF. The J gene is TRBJ2-1, the V gene TRBV29-1; 8 positions match TRBD2. V gave up 4 bases and J gave up 1 base; unmatched junction bases: 12. The CDR3 loop spans 17 amino acids. Germline V gene lookup returns CDR1 SQVTM and CDR2 ANQGSEA.

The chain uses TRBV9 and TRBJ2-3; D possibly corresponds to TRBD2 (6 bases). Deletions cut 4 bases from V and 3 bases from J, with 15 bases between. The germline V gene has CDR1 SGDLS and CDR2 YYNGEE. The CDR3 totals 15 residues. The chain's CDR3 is CASSISAGRTDTQYF. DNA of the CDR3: TGTGCCAGCAGCATATCGGCGGGAAGGACAGATACGCAGTATTTT.